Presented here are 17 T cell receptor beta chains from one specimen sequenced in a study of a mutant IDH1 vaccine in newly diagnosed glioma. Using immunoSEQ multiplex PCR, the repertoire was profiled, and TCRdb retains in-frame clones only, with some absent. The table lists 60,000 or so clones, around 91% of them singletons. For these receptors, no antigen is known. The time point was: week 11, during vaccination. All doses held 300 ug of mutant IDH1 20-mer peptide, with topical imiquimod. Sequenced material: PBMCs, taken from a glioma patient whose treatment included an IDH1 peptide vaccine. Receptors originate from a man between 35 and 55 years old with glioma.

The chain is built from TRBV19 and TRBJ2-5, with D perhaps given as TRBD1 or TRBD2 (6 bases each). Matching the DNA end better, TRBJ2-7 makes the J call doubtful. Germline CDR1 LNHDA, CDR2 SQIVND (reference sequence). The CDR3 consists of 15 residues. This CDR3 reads CASSMGIGGFYEQYF. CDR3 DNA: TGTGCCAGTAGTATGGGGATCGGGGGCTTCTACGAGCAGTACTTC.

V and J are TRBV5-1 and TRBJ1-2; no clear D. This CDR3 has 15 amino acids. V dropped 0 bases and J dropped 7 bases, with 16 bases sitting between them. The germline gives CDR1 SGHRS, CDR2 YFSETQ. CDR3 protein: CASSLASRVAGGYTF. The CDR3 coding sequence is TGCGCCAGCAGCTTGGCCTCACGGGTCGCAGGTGGCTACACCTTC.

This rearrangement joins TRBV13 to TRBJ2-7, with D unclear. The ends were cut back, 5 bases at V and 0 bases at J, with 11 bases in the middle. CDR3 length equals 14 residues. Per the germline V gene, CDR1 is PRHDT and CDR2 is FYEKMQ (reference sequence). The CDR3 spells CASSQGRGSYEQYF. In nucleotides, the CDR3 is TGTGCCAGCAGCCAAGGTCGCGGCTCCTACGAGCAGTACTTC.

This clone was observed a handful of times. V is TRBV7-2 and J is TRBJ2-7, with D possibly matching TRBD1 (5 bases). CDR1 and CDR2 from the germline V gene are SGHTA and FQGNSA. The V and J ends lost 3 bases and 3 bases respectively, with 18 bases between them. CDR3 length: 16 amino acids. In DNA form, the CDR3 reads TGTGCCAGCAGCTTTTCTGGGGCTTCCCCTCTCTACGAGCAGTACTTC. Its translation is CASSFSGASPLYEQYF.

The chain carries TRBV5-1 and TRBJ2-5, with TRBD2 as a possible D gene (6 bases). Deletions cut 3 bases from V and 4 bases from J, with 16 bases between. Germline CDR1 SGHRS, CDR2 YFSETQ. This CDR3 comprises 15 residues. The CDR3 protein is CASSSYEGRSETQYF. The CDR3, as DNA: TGCGCCAGCAGCTCCTATGAGGGGAGGTCAGAGACCCAGTACTTC.

The CDR3 DNA reads as TGTGCCAGCAGCTTAAATGCCGGCAACACTGAAGCTTTCTTT. Its translation is CASSLNAGNTEAFF. The rearrangement links TRBV7-3 to TRBJ1-1; D unclear. Between the trimmed V and J ends, which lost 1 base and 2 bases, there was a span of 8 bases. The CDR3 covers 14 residues. Germline V gene sequence: CDR1 SGHTA, CDR2 FQGTGA.

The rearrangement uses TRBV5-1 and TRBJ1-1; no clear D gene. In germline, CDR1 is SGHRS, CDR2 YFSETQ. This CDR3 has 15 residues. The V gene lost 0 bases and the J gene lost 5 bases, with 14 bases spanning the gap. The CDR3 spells CASSLELPGRTEAFF. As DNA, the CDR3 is TGCGCCAGCAGCTTGGAGCTCCCGGGAAGGACTGAAGCTTTCTTT.

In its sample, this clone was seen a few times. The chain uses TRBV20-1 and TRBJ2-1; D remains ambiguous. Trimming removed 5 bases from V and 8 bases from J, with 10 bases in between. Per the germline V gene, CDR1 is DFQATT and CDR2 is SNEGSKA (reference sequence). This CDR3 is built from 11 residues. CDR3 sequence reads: CSASPRYEQFF. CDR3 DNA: TGCAGTGCTTCCCCTAGATATGAGCAGTTCTTC.

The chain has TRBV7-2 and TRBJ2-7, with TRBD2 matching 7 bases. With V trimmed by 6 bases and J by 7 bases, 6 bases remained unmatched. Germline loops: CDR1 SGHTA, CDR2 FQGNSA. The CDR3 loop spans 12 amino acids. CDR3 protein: CASRTGGEEQYF. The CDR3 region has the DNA TGTGCCAGCAGGACGGGGGGTGAAGAGCAGTACTTC.

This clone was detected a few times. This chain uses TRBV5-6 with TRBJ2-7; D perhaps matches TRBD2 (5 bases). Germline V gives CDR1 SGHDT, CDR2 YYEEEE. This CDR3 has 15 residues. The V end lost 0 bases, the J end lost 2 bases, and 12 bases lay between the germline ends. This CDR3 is CASSLVRVQTYEQYF. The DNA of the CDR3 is TGTGCCAGCAGCTTGGTGAGGGTCCAAACCTACGAGCAGTACTTC.

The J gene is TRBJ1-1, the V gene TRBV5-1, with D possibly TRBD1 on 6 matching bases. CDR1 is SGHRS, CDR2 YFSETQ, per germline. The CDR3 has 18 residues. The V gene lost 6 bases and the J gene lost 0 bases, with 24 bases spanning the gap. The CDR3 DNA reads TGCGCCAGCAATAAAGGTCGGCGCAACACAGGGTTGAACACTGAAGCTTTCTTT. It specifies CASNKGRRNTGLNTEAFF.

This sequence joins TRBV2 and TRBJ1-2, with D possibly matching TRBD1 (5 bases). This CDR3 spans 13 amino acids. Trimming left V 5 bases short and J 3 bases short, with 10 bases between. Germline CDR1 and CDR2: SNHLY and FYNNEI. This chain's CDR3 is CASSRDGDYGYTF. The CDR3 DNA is TGTGCCAGCAGTCGGGACGGTGACTATGGCTACACCTTC.

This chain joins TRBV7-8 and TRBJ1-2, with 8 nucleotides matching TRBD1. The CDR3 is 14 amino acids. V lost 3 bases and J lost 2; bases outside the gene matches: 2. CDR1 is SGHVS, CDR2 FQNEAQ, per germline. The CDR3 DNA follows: TGTGCCAGCAGCTTCGGACAGGGAAACTATGGCTACACCTTC. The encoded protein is CASSFGQGNYGYTF.

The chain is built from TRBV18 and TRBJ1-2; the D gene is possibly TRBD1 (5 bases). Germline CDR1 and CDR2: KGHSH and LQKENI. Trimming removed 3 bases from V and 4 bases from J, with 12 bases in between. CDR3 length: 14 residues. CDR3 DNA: TGTGCCAGCTCACCGGGACCCGGAGGCTATGGCTACACCTTC. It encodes CASSPGPGGYGYTF.

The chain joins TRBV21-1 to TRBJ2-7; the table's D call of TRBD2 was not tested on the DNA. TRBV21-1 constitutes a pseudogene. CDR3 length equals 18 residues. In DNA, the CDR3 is TGTGCCAGCAGCACTTACTCCGGACTAGCGGGAGTCTCCTACGAGCAGTACTTC. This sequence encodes CASSTYSGLAGVSYEQYF.

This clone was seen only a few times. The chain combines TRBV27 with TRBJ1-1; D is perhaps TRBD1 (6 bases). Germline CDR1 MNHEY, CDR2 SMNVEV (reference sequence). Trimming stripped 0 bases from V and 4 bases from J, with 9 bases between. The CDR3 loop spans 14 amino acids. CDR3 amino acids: CASSLSRTVTEAFF. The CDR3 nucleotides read TGTGCCAGCAGTTTATCCCGGACAGTCACTGAAGCTTTCTTT.

CDR3 DNA: TGTGCCAGCAGGCCATCCGGGGGCGGTCAGCCCCAGCATTTT. Its translation: CASRPSGGGQPQHF. The genes are TRBV28 and TRBJ1-5, with D possibly matching TRBD1 (6 bases). This CDR3 has 14 amino acids. V was cut by 6 bases and J by 6 bases, with 15 bases left in between. Per the germline V gene, CDR1 is MDHEN and CDR2 is SYDVKM. Combining the CDR3 with reference TRBV28 and TRBJ1-5 gives the whole variable domain DVKVTQSSRYLVKRTGEKVFLECVQDMDHENMFWYRQDPGLGLRLIYFSYDVKMKEKGDIPEGYSVSREKKERFSLILESASTNQTSMYLCASRPSGGGQPQHFGDGTRLSIL.